These T cell receptor beta chains were read from a single sample in a study of identical twins. A single record per CDR3 protein comes from TCRdb applying MiXCR to the 5' RACE reads. This repertoire shows hundreds of thousands of distinct CDR3 sequences, around 6% found once; its top ten account for around 1.9%. Source material: naive T cells sorted from blood. These receptor sequences come from a man between 18 and 29 years old in good health. CDR3s include the opening cysteine and the closing phenylalanine or tryptophan. A D gene is named only where the DNA matches it firmly. Clone size is shown for a subset of rows, as once, few, many or a class of expanded clone.

J gene | D gene | V gene | clone size | CDR3 protein | CDR3 DNA
TRBJ2-7 | - | TRBV7-8 | many | CASSLVERHYEQYF | TGTGCCAGCAGCTTAGTTGAGCGACACTACGAGCAGTACTTC
TRBJ2-7 | TRBD2 | TRBV27 | few | CASSSYSGSPSYEQYF | TGTGCCAGCAGTTCGTATAGCGGGAGTCCGTCCTACGAGCAGTACTTC
TRBJ2-5 | - | TRBV4-1 | few | CASSQESGTLQETQYF | TGCGCCAGCAGCCAGGAATCCGGGACACTTCAAGAGACCCAGTACTTC
TRBJ1-1 | - | TRBV6-5 | few | CASSLGPRTKAFF | TGTGCCAGCAGTTTAGGACCGCGAACTAAAGCTTTCTTT
TRBJ2-5 | TRBD1 | TRBV29-1 | few | CSVSTGAETQYF | TGCAGCGTCTCGACAGGGGCAGAGACCCAGTACTTC
TRBJ1-2 | - | TRBV27 | many | CASSSGLPRGYGYTF | TGTGCCAGCAGTTCAGGTCTTCCTAGAGGCTATGGCTACACCTTC
TRBJ2-2 | - | TRBV11-3 | few | CASSLILGSANTGELFF | TGTGCCAGCAGCTTGATTTTGGGAAGCGCGAACACCGGGGAGCTGTTTTTT
TRBJ2-7 | - | TRBV7-2 | many | CASSFLTDYEQYF | TGTGCCAGCAGCTTCCTGACAGACTACGAGCAGTACTTC
TRBJ2-7 | - | TRBV3-1 | - | CASSHGTGSNEQYF | TGTGCCAGCAGCCATGGGACGGGAAGTAACGAGCAGTACTTC
TRBJ2-3 | - | TRBV29-1 | many | CSVGGAGTDTQYF | TGCAGCGTTGGGGGGGCGGGAACAGATACGCAGTATTTT
TRBJ2-2 | - | TRBV20-1 | many | CSARGWSVDTGELFF | TGCAGTGCTAGAGGCTGGAGCGTGGACACCGGGGAGCTGTTTTTT
TRBJ2-7 | TRBD1 | TRBV28 | few | CASSSVGDREAYEQYF | TGTGCCAGCAGTTCGGTGGGGGACAGGGAGGCCTACGAGCAGTACTTC
TRBJ1-4 | TRBD1 | TRBV2 | many | CASSQDRAANEKLFF | TGTGCCAGCAGTCAAGACAGGGCCGCTAATGAAAAACTGTTTTTT
TRBJ2-3 | TRBD2 | TRBV2 | few | CASQGLAGDTDTQYF | TGTGCCAGCCAAGGACTAGCGGGAGATACAGATACGCAGTATTTT
TRBJ2-7 | - | TRBV10-2 | - | CASSLRAGTLSYEQYF | TGCGCCAGCAGTCTCCGGGCAGGGACTCTCTCCTACGAGCAGTACTTC
TRBJ2-7 | TRBD1 | TRBV7-9 | - | CASSQTGVLSYEQYF | TGTGCCAGCAGCCAGACAGGGGTTCTCTCCTACGAGCAGTACTTC
TRBJ2-1 | - | TRBV18 | few | CASSTKTVSSYNEQFF | TGTGCCAGCTCAACCAAAACAGTGAGCTCCTACAATGAGCAGTTCTTC
TRBJ1-6 | TRBD1 | TRBV12-3/TRBV12-4 | - | CASSYRQGNSPLHF | TGTGCCAGCAGTTACCGACAGGGTAACTCACCCCTCCACTTT
TRBJ2-7 | - | TRBV12-3/TRBV12-4 | many | CASSRVQGSYEQYF | TGTGCCAGCAGTCGCGTCCAGGGTTCCTACGAGCAGTACTTC
TRBJ1-5 | - | TRBV12-3/TRBV12-4 | many | CASSFVPQPQHF | TGTGCCAGCAGTTTCGTCCCCCAGCCCCAGCATTTT
TRBJ2-3 | TRBD2 | TRBV15 | - | CATSRFTGTRAFADTQYF | TGTGCCACCAGCAGATTTACCGGGACTAGGGCTTTTGCGGATACGCAGTATTTT
TRBJ1-1 | - | TRBV7-9 | many | CASSARQARVDTEAFF | TGTGCCAGCAGCGCTCGACAGGCCAGGGTGGACACTGAAGCTTTCTTT
TRBJ2-1 | TRBD2 | TRBV12-3/TRBV12-4 | many | CASTPTSGTQFF | TGTGCCAGCACCCCGACTAGCGGGACGCAGTTCTTC
TRBJ2-2 | - | TRBV5-1 | many | CATSGGTGELFF | TGCGCCACCTCCGGGGGCACCGGGGAGCTGTTTTTT
TRBJ2-3 | - | TRBV5-1 | many | CASATGTASTDTQYF | TGCGCCAGCGCGACCGGGACGGCTAGCACAGATACGCAGTATTTT
TRBJ1-4 | - | TRBV5-6 | - | CASSGDGATNEKLFF | TGTGCCAGCAGCGGAGACGGAGCAACTAATGAAAAACTGTTTTTT
TRBJ2-1 | TRBD2 | TRBV28 | many | CASSVPSGITYNEQFF | TGTGCCAGCAGTGTCCCTAGCGGGATAACCTACAATGAGCAGTTCTTC
TRBJ2-5 | TRBD1 | TRBV20-1 | many | CSARDGQGLQETQYF | TGCAGTGCTAGAGACGGACAGGGCTTACAAGAGACCCAGTACTTC
TRBJ1-1 | - | TRBV7-2 | - | CASSYRTGFGTEAFF | TGTGCCAGCAGTTATCGAACAGGGTTTGGCACTGAAGCTTTCTTT
TRBJ1-4 | - | TRBV7-9 | few | CASSLLLGVDEKLFF | TGTGCCAGCAGCTTACTGCTTGGGGTTGATGAAAAACTGTTTTTT
TRBJ2-5 | - | TRBV4-1 | - | CASSQARLQETQYF | TGCGCCAGCAGCCAGGCCCGTCTCCAAGAGACCCAGTACTTC
TRBJ2-1 | - | TRBV7-7 | few | CASSLGRQNYNEQFF | TGTGCCAGCAGCTTAGGACGGCAGAACTACAATGAGCAGTTCTTC
TRBJ1-4 | TRBD1 | TRBV5-1 | many | CASSFIGTENEKLFF | TGCGCCAGCAGCTTTATCGGGACAGAGAATGAAAAACTGTTTTTT
TRBJ1-6 | - | TRBV28 | - | CASSTRTNSPLHF | TGTGCCAGCAGTACTAGGACGAATTCACCCCTCCACTTT
TRBJ2-3 | - | TRBV10-3 | - | CAISESIFRGGTDTQYF | TGTGCCATCAGTGAGTCGATTTTCAGGGGAGGTACAGATACGCAGTATTTT
TRBJ2-2 | - | TRBV11-1 | - | CASRIHTGELFF | TGTGCCAGCAGAATACACACCGGGGAGCTGTTTTTT
TRBJ2-7 | - | TRBV29-1 | many | CSVSVGNEQYF | TGCAGCGTTTCCGTGGGTAACGAGCAGTACTTC
TRBJ2-3 | TRBD2 | TRBV20-1 | few | CSALTSGPTSTDTQYF | TGCAGTGCCTTGACTAGCGGACCTACTAGCACAGATACGCAGTATTTT
TRBJ2-7 | TRBD1 | TRBV28 | - | CASNPTGGTYEQYF | TGTGCCAGCAACCCGACAGGGGGGACCTACGAGCAGTACTTC
TRBJ2-1 | - | TRBV29-1 | few | CSVSGLYNEQFF | TGCAGCGTTTCCGGCCTTTACAATGAGCAGTTCTTC
TRBJ2-1 | TRBD2 | TRBV5-1 | many | CASASGVGRAYNEQFF | TGCGCCAGCGCCTCCGGGGTCGGGAGGGCCTACAATGAGCAGTTCTTC
TRBJ2-7 | - | TRBV12-3/TRBV12-4 | few | CASSPLNYEQYF | TGTGCCAGCAGTCCTCTGAACTACGAGCAGTACTTC
TRBJ2-3 | - | TRBV4-3 | few | CASSQDHRVSPPHTQYF | TGCGCCAGCAGCCAAGATCATAGAGTCTCCCCTCCCCATACGCAGTATTTT
TRBJ2-4 | - | TRBV7-8 | many | CASSLAPAGFEAKNIQYF | TGTGCCAGCAGCTTAGCCCCGGCAGGGTTTGAAGCCAAAAACATTCAGTACTTC
TRBJ2-1 | - | TRBV5-1 | many | CASSLGENYNEQFF | TGCGCCAGCAGCTTAGGGGAGAACTACAATGAGCAGTTCTTC
TRBJ1-2 | - | TRBV15 | few | CATSGKDSRGSSGYTF | TGTGCCACCAGCGGGAAGGACAGCCGGGGTAGCTCTGGCTACACCTTC
TRBJ2-2 | - | TRBV4-1 | - | CASSQDAGGVAGLNTGELFF | TGCGCCAGCAGCCAAGACGCAGGGGGTGTTGCGGGACTGAACACCGGGGAGCTGTTTTTT
TRBJ1-5 | - | TRBV5-1 | many | CASSYGEHNQPQHF | TGCGCCAGCAGCTACGGGGAACACAATCAGCCCCAGCATTTT
TRBJ2-2 | - | TRBV11-1 | - | CASSSGASANTGELFF | TGTGCCAGCAGCTCGGGGGCTAGCGCAAACACCGGGGAGCTGTTTTTT
TRBJ2-6 | TRBD1 | TRBV18 | many | CASSPRQGRAGANVLTF | TGTGCCAGCTCACCGCGACAGGGAAGAGCTGGGGCCAACGTCCTGACTTTC
TRBJ2-1 | - | TRBV29-1 | many | CSVESDRRDEQFF | TGCAGCGTTGAGAGTGACAGGAGGGATGAGCAGTTCTTC
TRBJ2-7 | TRBD2 | TRBV4-1 | few | CASSQEGGRVYEQYF | TGCGCCAGCAGCCAAGAAGGCGGGAGGGTGTACGAGCAGTACTTC
TRBJ1-1 | - | TRBV11-2 | few | CASSLIRRQRAEAFF | TGTGCCAGCAGCTTAATACGGAGGCAGCGCGCTGAAGCTTTCTTT
TRBJ1-2 | - | TRBV20-1 | many | CSARTPGPRGYTF | TGCAGTGCTCGAACGCCGGGGCCGCGTGGCTACACCTTC
TRBJ1-6 | - | TRBV6-1 | many | CASQQSHSSYNSPLHF | TGTGCCAGCCAACAATCCCACTCCTCCTATAATTCACCCCTCCACTTT
TRBJ2-1 | - | TRBV11-2 | few | CASSLDLLTGLYNEQFF | TGTGCCAGCAGCTTAGATCTATTGACAGGCTTATACAATGAGCAGTTCTTC
TRBJ2-3 | - | TRBV18 | many | CASSPQDTQYF | TGTGCCAGCAGCCCACAAGATACGCAGTATTTT
TRBJ1-5 | - | TRBV6-1 | few | CASSLTGSPSEPQHF | TGTGCCAGCAGTCTGACGGGGTCCCCTTCAGAGCCCCAGCATTTT
TRBJ2-3 | TRBD2 | TRBV7-2 | few | CASSLFPSGQRTDTQYF | TGTGCCAGCAGCTTATTCCCTAGCGGCCAACGCACAGATACGCAGTATTTT